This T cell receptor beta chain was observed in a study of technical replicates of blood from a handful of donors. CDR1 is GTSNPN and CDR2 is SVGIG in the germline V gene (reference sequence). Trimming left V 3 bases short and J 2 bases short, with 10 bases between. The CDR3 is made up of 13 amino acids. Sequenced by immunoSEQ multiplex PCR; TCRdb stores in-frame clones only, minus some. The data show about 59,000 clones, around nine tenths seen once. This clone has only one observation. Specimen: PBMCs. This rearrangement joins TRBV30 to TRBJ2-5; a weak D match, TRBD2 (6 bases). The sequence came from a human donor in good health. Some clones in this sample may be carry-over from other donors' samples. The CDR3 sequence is CAWSRGIQETQYF. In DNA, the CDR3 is TGTGCCTGGAGCCGGGGGATTCAAGAGACCCAGTACTTC.